The clone carrying this T cell receptor beta chain has at least ten counts. As yet, its antigen is unknown. No treatment of any kind had been given to any patient before thyroid surgery. TCRdb re-analyzed the PCR reads through MiXCR. The table has about 15,000 clones, about 21% seen once. This specimen belongs to a study of metastatic and nonmetastatic thyroid tumors. Study observations and caveats: Benign nodules were reported to have significantly lower TCR beta diversity than malignant thyroid tumors, in blood and tumor.

Sequencing input: blood. The sequence was collected from a female donor with papillary thyroid cancer or a benign thyroid nodule (not recorded which). Some clones in this sample may be carry-over from other donors' samples.

Written as DNA, the CDR3 is TGTGCCACCAGCTTAGAGATGTTAATCTCCTACAATGAGCAGTTCTTC. It specifies CATSLEMLISYNEQFF. This rearrangement joins TRBV15 to TRBJ2-1; no firm D call. Trimming left V 5 bases short and J 0 bases short, with 14 bases between. CDR1 is LNHNV and CDR2 is YYDKDF in the germline V gene (reference sequence). The CDR3 extends over 16 amino acids.